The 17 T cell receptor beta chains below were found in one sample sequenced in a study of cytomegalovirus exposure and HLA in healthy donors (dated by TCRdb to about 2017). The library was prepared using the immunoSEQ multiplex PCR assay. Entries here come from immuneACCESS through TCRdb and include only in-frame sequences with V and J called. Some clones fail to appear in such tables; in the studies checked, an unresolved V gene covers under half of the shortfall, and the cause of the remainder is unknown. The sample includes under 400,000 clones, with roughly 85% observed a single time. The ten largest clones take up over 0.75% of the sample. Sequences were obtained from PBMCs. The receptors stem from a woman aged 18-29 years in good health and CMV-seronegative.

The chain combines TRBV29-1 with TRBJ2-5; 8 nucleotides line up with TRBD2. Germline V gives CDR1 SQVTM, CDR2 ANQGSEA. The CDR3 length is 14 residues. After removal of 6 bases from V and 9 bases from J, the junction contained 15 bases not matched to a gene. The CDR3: CSVPGLELSQAQYF. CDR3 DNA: TGCAGCGTCCCGGGACTAGAGCTGAGTCAGGCCCAGTACTTC. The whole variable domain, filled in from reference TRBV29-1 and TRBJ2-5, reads SAVISQKPSRDICQRGTSLTIQCQVDSQVTMMFWYRQQPGQSLTLIATANQGSEATYESGFVIDKFPISRPNLTFSTLTVSNMSPEDSSIYLCSVPGLELSQAQYFGPGTRLLVL.

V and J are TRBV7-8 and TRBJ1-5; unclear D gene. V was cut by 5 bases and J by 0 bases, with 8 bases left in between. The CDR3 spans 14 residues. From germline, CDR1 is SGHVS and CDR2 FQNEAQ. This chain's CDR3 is CASSPTTSNQPQHF. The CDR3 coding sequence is TGTGCCAGCAGCCCGACAACTAGCAATCAGCCCCAGCATTTT.

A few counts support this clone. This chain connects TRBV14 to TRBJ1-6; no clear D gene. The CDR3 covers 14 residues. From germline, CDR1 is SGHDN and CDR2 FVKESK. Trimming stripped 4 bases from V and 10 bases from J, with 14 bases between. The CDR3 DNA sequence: TGTGCCAGCAGCCTCAGTGGGAGGGTCTCACCCCTCCACTTT. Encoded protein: CASSLSGRVSPLHF. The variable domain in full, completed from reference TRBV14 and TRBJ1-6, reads EAGVTQFPSHSVIEKGQTVTLRCDPISGHDNLYWYRRVMGKEIKFLLHFVKESKQDESGMPNNRFLAERTGGTYSTLKVQPAELEDSGVYFCASSLSGRVSPLHFGNGTRLTVT.

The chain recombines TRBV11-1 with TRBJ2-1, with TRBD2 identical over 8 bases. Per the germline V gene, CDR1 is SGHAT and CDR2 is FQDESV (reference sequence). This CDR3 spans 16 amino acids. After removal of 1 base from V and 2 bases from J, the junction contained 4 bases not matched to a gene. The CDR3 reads CASSLGAGGAYNEQFF. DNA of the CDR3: TGTGCCAGCAGCTTAGGGGCGGGAGGCGCCTACAATGAGCAGTTCTTC.

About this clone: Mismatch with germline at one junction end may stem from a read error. CDR3 residues: CASNQRGISGTGELFF. The CDR3 DNA reads TGTGCCAGCAACCAACGGGGAATATCGGGCACCGGGGAGCTGTTTTTT. This rearrangement joins TRBV4-2 to TRBJ2-2; tentatively, D is TRBD2 (5 bases). Germline CDR1 and CDR2: LGHNA and YNFKEQ. The CDR3 is made up of 16 amino acids.

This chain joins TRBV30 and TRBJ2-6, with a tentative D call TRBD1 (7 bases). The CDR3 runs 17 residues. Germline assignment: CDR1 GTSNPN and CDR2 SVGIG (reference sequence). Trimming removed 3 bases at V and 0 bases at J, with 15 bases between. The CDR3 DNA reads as TGTGCCTGGAGGGACCCAGGGGGGTCCTCTGGGGCCAACGTCCTGACTTTC. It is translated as CAWRDPGGSSGANVLTF.

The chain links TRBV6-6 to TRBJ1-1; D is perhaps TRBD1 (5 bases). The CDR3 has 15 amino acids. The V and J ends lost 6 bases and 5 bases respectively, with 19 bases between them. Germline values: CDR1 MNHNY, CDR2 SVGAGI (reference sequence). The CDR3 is CASSSSGMGSTEAFF. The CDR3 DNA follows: TGTGCCAGCAGCTCTTCAGGGATGGGAAGTACTGAAGCTTTCTTT.

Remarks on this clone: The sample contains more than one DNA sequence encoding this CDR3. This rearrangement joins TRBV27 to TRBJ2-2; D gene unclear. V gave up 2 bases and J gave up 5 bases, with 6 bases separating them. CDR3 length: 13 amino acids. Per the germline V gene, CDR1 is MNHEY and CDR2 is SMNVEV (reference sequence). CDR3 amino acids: CASSLGRTGELFF. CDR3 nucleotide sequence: TGTGCCAGCAGTTTAGGCAGGACCGGGGAGCTGTTTTTT.

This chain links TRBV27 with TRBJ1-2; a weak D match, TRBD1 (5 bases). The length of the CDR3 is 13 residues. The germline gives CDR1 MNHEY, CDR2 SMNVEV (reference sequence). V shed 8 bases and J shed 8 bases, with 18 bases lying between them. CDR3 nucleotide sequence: TGTGCCAGCTCTCTTGCAGGGTTTAGGGGCTACACCTTC. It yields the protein CASSLAGFRGYTF.

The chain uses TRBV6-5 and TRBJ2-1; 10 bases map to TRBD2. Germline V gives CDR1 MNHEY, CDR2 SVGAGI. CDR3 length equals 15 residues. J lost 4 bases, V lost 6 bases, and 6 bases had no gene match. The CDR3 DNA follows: TGTGCCAGCAGCCCCACTAGCGGGGTATACAATGAGCAGTTCTTC. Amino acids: CASSPTSGVYNEQFF.

CDR3 in DNA: TGTGCCAGCAGCTCCCGGGACAGGGCTGACTATGGCTACACCTTC. This gives the protein CASSSRDRADYGYTF. The chain uses TRBV7-9 and TRBJ1-2; the match to TRBD1 covers 9 bases. V dropped 4 bases and J dropped 3; count of bases not matched to a gene: 6. Germline V gene data show CDR1 as SEHNR and CDR2 as FQNEAQ (reference sequence). CDR3 length equals 15 residues.

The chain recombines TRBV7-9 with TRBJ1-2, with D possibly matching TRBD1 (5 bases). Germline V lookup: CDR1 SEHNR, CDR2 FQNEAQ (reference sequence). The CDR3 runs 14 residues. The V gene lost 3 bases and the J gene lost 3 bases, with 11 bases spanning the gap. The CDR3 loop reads CASSLGQAHYGYTF. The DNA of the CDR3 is TGTGCCAGCAGCTTGGGGCAGGCCCACTATGGCTACACCTTC.

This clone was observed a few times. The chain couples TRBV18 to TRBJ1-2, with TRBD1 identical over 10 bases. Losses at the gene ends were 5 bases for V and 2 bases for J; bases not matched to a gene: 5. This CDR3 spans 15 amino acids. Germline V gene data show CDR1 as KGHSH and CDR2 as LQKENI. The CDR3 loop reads CASSDPGQGNYGYTF. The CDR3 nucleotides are TGTGCCAGCTCAGATCCGGGACAGGGGAACTATGGCTACACCTTC.

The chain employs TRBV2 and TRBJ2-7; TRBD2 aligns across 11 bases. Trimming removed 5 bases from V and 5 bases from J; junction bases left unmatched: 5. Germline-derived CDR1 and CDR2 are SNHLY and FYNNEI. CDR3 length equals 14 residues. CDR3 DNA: TGTGCCAGCAGTTATACTAGCGGGAGCGACGAGCAGTACTTC. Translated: CASSYTSGSDEQYF.

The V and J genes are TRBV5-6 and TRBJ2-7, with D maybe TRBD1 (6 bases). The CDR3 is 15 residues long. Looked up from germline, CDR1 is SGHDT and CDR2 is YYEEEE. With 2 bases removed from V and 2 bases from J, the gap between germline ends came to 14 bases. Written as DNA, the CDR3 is TGTGCCAGCAGCTTAGAACAGGGCTTCACCTACGAGCAGTACTTC. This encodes CASSLEQGFTYEQYF.

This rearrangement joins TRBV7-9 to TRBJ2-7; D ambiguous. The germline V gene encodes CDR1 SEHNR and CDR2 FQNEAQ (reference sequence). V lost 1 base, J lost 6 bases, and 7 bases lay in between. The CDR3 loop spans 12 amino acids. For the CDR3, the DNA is TGTGCCAGCAGCTTAGGCGTAAGCGAGCAGTACTTC. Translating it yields CASSLGVSEQYF.

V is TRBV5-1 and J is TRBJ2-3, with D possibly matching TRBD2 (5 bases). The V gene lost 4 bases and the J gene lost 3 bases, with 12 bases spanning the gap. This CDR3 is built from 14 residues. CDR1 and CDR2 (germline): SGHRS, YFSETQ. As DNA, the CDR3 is TGCGCCAGCAGCGCGAGACTACAGACAGATACGCAGTATTTT. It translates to CASSARLQTDTQYF.